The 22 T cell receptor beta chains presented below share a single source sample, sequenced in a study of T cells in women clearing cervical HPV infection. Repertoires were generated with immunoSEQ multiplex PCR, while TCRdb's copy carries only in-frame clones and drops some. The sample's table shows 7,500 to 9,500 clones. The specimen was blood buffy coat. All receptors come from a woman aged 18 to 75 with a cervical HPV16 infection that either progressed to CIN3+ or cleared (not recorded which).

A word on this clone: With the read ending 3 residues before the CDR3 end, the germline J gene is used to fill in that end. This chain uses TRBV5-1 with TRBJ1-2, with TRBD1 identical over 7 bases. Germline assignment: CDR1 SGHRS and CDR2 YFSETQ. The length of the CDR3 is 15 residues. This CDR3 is CASSLVGGQYNDYTF. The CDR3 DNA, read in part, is TGCGCCAGCAGCTTGGTAGGGGGCCAGTACAACGAC.

The CDR3 DNA, read in part, is TGTGCCAGCAGCTTAGGAGGACTAGCGGGCAATGAC. Protein: CASSLGGLAGND. The CDR3 reads in full as CASSLGGLAGNDYTF. The J gene is TRBJ1-2, the V gene TRBV7-9; no definite D call. The DNA ends 3 residues before the CDR3 does, and the rest of the CDR3 is filled in from the germline J gene. The CDR3 totals 15 residues. Germline CDR1 SEHNR, CDR2 FQNEAQ (reference sequence).

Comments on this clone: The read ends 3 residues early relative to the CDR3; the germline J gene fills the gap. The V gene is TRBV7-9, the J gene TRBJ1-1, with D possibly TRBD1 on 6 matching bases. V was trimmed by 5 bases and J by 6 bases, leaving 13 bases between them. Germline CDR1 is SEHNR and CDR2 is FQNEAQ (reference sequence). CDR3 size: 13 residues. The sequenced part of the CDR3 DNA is TGTGCCAGCAGCCCCCAGGGGTACCCTGAA. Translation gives CASSPQGYPE. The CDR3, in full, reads CASSPQGYPEAFF.

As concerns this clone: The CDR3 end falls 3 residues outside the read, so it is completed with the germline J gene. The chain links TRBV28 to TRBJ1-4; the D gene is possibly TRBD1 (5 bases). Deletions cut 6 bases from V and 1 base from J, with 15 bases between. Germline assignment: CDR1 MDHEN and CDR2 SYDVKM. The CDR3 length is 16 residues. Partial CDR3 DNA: TGTGCCAGCAGGGATTACCGACAGCGAACTAATGAAAAA. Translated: CASRDYRQRTNEK. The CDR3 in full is CASRDYRQRTNEKLFF.

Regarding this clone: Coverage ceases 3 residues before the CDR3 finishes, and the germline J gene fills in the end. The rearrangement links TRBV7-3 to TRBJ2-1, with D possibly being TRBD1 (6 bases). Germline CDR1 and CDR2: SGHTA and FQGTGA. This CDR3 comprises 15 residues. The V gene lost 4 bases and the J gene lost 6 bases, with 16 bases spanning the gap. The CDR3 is CASSYLRGVGNEQFF. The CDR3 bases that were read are TGTGCCAGCAGCTATCTCAGGGGCGTCGGCAATGAG.

CDR3 amino acids: CASSLSGGRYDYTF. The covered CDR3 bases are TGTGCCAGCAGCCTTAGCGGGGGGCGCTACGAC. J is TRBJ1-2 and V is TRBV7-2; the D gene is possibly TRBD1 (6 bases). The DNA ends 3 residues before the CDR3 does, and the rest of the CDR3 is filled in from the germline J gene. Germline CDR1 is SGHTA and CDR2 is FQGNSA. This CDR3 comprises 14 residues. The full variable domain, with the rest looked up from reference TRBV7-2 and TRBJ1-2, is GAGVSQSPSNKVTEKGKDVELRCDPISGHTALYWYRQSLGQGLEFLIYFQGNSAPDKSGLPSDRFSAERTGGSVSTLTIQRTQQEDSAVYLCASSLSGGRYDYTFGSGTRLTVV.

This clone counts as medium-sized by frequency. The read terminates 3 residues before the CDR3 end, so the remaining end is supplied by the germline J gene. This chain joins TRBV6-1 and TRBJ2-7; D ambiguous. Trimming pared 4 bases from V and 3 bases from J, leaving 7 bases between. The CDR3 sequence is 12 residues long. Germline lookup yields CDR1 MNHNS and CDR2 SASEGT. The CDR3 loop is CASSVQNYEQYF. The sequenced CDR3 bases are TGTGCCAGCAGTGTCCAGAACTACGAG.

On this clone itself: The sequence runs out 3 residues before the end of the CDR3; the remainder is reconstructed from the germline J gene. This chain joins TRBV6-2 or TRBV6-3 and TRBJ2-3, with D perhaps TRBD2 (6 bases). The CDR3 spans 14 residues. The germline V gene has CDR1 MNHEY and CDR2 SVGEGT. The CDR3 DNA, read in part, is TGTGCCAGCCAAAATGGGGGGTTCGCTCAGCCG. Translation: CASQNGGFAQP. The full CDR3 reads CASQNGGFAQPQYF.

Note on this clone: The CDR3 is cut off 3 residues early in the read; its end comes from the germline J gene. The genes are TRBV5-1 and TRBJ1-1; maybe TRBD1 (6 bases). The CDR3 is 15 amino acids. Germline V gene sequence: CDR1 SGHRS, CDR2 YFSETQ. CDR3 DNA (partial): TGCGCCAGCAGCACCCCCGGATACAGGGAGGGGGAA. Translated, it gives CASSTPGYREGE. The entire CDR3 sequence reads CASSTPGYREGEAFF.

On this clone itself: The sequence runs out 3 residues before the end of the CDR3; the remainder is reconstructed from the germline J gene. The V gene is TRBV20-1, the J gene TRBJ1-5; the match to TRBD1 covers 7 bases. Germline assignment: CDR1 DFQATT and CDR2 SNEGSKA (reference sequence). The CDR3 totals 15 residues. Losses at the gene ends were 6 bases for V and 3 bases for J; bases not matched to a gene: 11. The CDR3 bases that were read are TGCAGTGCCAGAACATCAGGACAGGTCAATCAGCCC. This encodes CSARTSGQVNQP. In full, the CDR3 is CSARTSGQVNQPQHF.

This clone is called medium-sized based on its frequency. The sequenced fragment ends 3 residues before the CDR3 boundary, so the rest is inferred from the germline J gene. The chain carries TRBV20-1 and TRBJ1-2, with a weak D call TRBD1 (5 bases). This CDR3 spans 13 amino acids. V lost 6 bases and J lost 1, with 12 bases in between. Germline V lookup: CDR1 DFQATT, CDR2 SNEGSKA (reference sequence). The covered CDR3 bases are TGCAGTGCCCCCCGGGGGGATAACTATGGC. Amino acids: CSAPRGDNYG. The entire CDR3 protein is CSAPRGDNYGYTF.

The chain's CDR3 is CASSGGALETQYF. The DNA read from the CDR3 is TGTGCCAGCAGCGGGGGGGCTTTAGAGACC. This chain joins TRBV2 and TRBJ2-5; 8 nucleotides line up with TRBD2. The CDR3 is cut off 3 residues early in the read; its end comes from the germline J gene. Losses at the gene ends were 6 bases for V and 4 bases for J; bases not matched to a gene: 4. The CDR3 is made up of 13 amino acids. The germline gives CDR1 SNHLY, CDR2 FYNNEI. Full variable domain (rest looked up from reference TRBV2 and TRBJ2-5): EPEVTQTPSHQVTQMGQEVILRCVPISNHLYFYWYRQILGQKVEFLVSFYNNEISEKSEIFDDQFSVERPDGSNFTLKIRSTKLEDSAMYFCASSGGALETQYFGPGTRLLVL.

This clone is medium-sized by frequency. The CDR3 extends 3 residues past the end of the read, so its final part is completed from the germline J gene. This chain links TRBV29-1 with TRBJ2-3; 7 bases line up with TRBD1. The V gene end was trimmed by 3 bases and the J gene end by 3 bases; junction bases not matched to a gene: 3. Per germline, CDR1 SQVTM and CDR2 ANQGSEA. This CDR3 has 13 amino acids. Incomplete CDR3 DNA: TGCAGCGTTGATAGACAGGGAACAGATACG. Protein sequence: CSVDRQGTDT. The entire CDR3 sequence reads CSVDRQGTDTQYF.

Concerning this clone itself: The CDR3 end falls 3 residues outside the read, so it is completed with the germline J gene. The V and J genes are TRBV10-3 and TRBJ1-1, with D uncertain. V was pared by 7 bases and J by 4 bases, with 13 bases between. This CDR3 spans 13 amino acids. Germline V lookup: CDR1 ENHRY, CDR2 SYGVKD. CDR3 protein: CAINPRSGTEAFF. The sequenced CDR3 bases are TGTGCCATCAACCCACGGTCGGGCACTGAA.

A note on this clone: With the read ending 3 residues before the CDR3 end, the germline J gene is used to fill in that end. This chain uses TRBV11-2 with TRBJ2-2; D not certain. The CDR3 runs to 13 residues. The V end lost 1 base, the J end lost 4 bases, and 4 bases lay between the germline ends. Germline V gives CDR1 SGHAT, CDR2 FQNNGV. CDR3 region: CASSLVLTGELFF. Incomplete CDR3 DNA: TGTGCCAGCAGCTTAGTTCTCACCGGGGAG.

CDR3 amino acids: CASSPRSEGQYF. The sequenced CDR3 bases are TGTGCCAGCAGCCCCCGGTCGGAGGGT. The rearrangement joins TRBV7-2 to TRBJ2-4; TRBD2 might be the D (6 bases). The read ends 3 residues before the CDR3 terminus; that terminus is restored from the germline J gene. The CDR3 runs 12 residues. CDR1 and CDR2 (germline): SGHTA, FQGNSA.

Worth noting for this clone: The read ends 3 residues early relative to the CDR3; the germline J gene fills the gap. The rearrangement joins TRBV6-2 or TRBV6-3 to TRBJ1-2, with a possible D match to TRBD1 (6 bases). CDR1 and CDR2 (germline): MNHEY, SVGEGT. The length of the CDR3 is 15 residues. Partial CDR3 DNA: TGTGCCAGCAGCACTACTACCGGGGGGGCCCGTGAC. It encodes CASSTTTGGARD. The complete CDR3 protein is CASSTTTGGARDYTF.

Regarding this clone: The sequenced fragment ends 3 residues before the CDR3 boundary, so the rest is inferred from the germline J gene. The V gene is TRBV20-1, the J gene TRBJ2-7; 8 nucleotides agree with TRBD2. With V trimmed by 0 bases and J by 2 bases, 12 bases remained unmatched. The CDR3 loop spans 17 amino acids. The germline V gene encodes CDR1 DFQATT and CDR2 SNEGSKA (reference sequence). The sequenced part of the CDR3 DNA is TGCAGTGCTAGAGATCAGGGCGGGGGGCTACTAGCCTACGAG. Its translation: CSARDQGGGLLAYE. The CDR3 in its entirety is CSARDQGGGLLAYEQYF.

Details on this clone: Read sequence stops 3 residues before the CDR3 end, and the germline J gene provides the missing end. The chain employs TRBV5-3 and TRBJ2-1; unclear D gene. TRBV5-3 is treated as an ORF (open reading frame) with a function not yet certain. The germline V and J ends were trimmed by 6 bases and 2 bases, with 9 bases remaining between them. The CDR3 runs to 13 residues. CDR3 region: CARKAEPYNEQFF. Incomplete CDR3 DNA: TGTGCCAGAAAGGCAGAACCCTACAATGAG.

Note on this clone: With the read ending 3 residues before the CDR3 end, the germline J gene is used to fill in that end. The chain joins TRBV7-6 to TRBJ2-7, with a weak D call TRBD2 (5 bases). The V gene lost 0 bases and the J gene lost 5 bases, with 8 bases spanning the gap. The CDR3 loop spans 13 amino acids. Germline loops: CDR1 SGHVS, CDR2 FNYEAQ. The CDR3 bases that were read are TGTGCCAGCAGCTTAGCCTTCGGGGACGAG. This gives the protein CASSLAFGDE. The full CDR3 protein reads CASSLAFGDEQYF.

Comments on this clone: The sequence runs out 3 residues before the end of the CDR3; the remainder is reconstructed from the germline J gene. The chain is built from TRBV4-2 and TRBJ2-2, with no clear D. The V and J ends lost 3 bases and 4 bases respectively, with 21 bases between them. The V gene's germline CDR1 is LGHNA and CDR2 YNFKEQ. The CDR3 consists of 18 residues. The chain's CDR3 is CASSHTDASGTPTGELFF. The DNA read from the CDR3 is TGTGCCAGCAGCCACACCGACGCGTCGGGTACGCCCACCGGGGAG.

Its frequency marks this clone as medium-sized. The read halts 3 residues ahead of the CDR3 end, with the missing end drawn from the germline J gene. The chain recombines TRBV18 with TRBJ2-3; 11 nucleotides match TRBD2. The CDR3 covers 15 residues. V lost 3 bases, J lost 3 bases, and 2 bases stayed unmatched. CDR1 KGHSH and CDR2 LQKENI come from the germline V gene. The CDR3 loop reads CASSPRLAGTDTQYF. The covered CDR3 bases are TGTGCCAGCTCACCCCGACTAGCGGGGACAGATACG. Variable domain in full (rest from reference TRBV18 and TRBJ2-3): NAGVMQNPRHLVRRRGQEARLRCSPMKGHSHVYWYRQLPEEGLKFMVYLQKENIIDESGMPKERFSAEFPKEGPSILRIQQVVRGDSAAYFCASSPRLAGTDTQYFGPGTRLTVL.